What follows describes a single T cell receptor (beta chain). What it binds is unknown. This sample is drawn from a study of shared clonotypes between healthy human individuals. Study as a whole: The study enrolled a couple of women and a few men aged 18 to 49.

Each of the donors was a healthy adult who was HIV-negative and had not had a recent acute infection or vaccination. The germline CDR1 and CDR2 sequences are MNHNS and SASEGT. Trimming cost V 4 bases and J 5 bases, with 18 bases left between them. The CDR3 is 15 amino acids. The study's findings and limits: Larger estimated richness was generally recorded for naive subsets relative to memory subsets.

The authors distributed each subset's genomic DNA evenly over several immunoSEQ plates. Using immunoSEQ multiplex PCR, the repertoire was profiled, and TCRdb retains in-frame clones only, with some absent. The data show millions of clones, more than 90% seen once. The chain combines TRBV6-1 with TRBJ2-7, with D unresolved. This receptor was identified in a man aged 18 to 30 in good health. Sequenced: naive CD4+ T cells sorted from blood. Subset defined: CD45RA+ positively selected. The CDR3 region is CASSARVGSFDEQYF. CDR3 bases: TGTGCCAGCAGTGCAAGGGTGGGAAGTTTCGACGAGCAGTACTTC.